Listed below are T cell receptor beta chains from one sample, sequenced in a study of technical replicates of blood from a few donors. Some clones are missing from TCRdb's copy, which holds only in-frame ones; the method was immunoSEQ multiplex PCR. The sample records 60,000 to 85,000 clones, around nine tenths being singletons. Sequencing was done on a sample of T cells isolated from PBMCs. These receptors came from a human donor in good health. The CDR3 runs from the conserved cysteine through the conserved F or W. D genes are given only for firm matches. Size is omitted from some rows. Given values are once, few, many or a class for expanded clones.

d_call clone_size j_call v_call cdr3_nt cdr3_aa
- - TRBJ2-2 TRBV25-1 TGTGCCAGCACTAAGCTCGGGGAGCTGTTTTTT CASTKLGELFF
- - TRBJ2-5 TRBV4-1 TGCGCCAGCAGCCAGATAGTAATCCAAGAGACCCAGTACTTC CASSQIVIQETQYF
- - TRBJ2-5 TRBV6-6 TGTGCCAGCAGTTACTCTGGACAGAAAGAGACCCAGTACTTC CASSYSGQKETQYF
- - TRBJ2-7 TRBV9 TGTGCCAGCAGCGTAGCACAGTCCTACGAGCAGTACTTC CASSVAQSYEQYF
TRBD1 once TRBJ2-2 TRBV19 TGTGCCAGTAGTATAGCAGGGGGCAAAGTCGCGAACACCGGGGAGCTGTTTTTT CASSIAGGKVANTGELFF
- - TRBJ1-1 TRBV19 TGTGCCAGTAGTATAGATCGGGGAGAGTTGTTGAACACTGAAGCTTTCTTT CASSIDRGELLNTEAFF
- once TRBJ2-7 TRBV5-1 TGCGCCAGCAGCCGACTTTCGACTAGTATCGAGCAGTACTTC CASSRLSTSIEQYF
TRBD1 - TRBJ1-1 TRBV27 TGTGCCAGCAGTTTAGTCCAGGGGGCGCCTGAAGCTTTCTTT CASSLVQGAPEAFF
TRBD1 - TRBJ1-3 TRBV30 TGTGCCTGGAGTTGGGACAGGAGCTCTGGAAACACCATATATTTT CAWSWDRSSGNTIYF
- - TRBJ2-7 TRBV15 TGTGCCACCAGCAGAGGTGGGACTTTCCACTACGAGCAGTACTTC CATSRGGTFHYEQYF
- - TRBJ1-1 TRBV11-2 TGTGCCAGCAGCCCCATCGGTACTGAAGCTTTCTTT CASSPIGTEAFF
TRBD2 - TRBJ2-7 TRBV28 TGTGCCAGCACCAGCGGGATCAACGAGCAGTACTTC CASTSGINEQYF
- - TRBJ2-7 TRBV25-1 TGTGCCAGCAGTCCGGACGGAGGCTCCTACGAGCAGTACTTC CASSPDGGSYEQYF